The 5 T cell receptor beta chains in this list originate from one sample, sequenced in a study of identifying expanded T cells in peripheral blood. Only in-frame clones appear in the TCRdb table, and some are missing; sequencing was by immunoSEQ multiplex PCR. The sample holds approximately 110,000 clones, approximately 90% seen once. The specimen was blood. Receptors were obtained from a person aged 18-69 years in good health.

J is TRBJ1-5 and V is TRBV5-1; no clear D. Trimming cost V 0 bases and J 0 bases, with 7 bases left between them. Germline V CDR1 and CDR2: SGHRS, YFSETQ. The CDR3 spans 15 residues. CDR3 amino acids: CASSLAGSSNQPQHF. The DNA of the CDR3 is TGCGCCAGCAGCTTGGCCGGCAGTAGCAATCAGCCCCAGCATTTT.

This chain joins TRBV2 and TRBJ1-4, with TRBD1 matching over 7 bases. Germline loops: CDR1 SNHLY, CDR2 FYNNEI. V shed 3 bases and J 8 bases; nucleotides not matched to a gene: 6. This CDR3 comprises 14 residues. The CDR3 sequence: CASSDGTVGEKLFF. As DNA, the CDR3 is TGTGCCAGCAGTGACGGGACAGTCGGGGAAAAACTGTTTTTT.

V is TRBV27 and J is TRBJ1-2; 11 bases agree with TRBD1. This CDR3 contains 15 residues. Germline V gene sequence: CDR1 MNHEY, CDR2 SMNVEV (reference sequence). V shed 3 bases and J 4 bases; nucleotides not matched to a gene: 4. For the CDR3, the DNA is TGTGCCAGCAGTTTCGGACAGGGGGCGTTCTATGGCTACACCTTC. Its translation: CASSFGQGAFYGYTF.

For this clone: Other nucleotide sequences from this sample produce the same CDR3. V is TRBV11-2 and J is TRBJ1-5; a weak D match, TRBD1 (5 bases). The V gene's germline CDR1 is SGHAT and CDR2 FQNNGV. The CDR3 length is 14 residues. Trimming left V 1 base short and J 7 bases short, with 11 bases between. CDR3 protein: CASSLGQGGQPQHF. In nucleotides, the CDR3 is TGTGCCAGCAGCTTAGGTCAGGGTGGACAGCCCCAGCATTTT.

V and J are TRBV9 and TRBJ1-1; TRBD1 aligns across 8 bases. Losses at the gene ends were 0 bases for V and 4 bases for J; bases not matched to a gene: 8. The CDR3 is 16 amino acids. The germline CDR1 and CDR2 sequences are SGDLS and YYNGEE. CDR3 residues: CASSVGAGGRATEAFF. For the CDR3, the DNA is TGTGCCAGCAGCGTAGGGGCAGGGGGCAGGGCCACTGAAGCTTTCTTT.